This is a list of T cell receptor beta chains from one sample in a study of T cell responses to AZD1222 COVID-19 vaccine. Sequenced by immunoSEQ multiplex PCR; TCRdb stores in-frame clones only, minus some. Among approximately 130,000 clones, just over 90% were seen once, and the ten largest hold approximately 7.6%. The sequenced sample was peripheral blood, obtained on day 0 of AZD1222 vaccination. The receptor source for this set is an adult in good health. CDR3s include the opening cysteine and the closing phenylalanine or tryptophan. The order of the fields is J gene, V gene, clone size, D gene, CDR3 protein, CDR3 DNA. The D gene is left open where the match is weak. Size values are once, few and many counts, or a class for expanded clones, and some rows have none.

>TRBJ2-7|TRBV28|-|-
CASSDPRGTYEQYF
TGTGCCAGCAGTGATCCCAGGGGAACCTACGAGCAGTACTTC
>TRBJ1-5|TRBV10-3|once|-
CATSGIGRNNQPQHF
TGTGCCACCTCAGGGATAGGACGGAACAATCAGCCCCAGCATTTT
>TRBJ2-2|TRBV6-5|-|TRBD1
CASSRQGETGELFF
TGTGCCAGCAGTCGACAGGGGGAGACCGGGGAGCTGTTTTTT
>TRBJ2-5|TRBV11-3|once|TRBD2
CASSLSGSYQETQYF
TGTGCCAGCAGCTTAAGCGGGAGTTACCAAGAGACCCAGTACTTC
>TRBJ1-6|TRBV27|once|-
CASATNVWGNSPLHF
TGTGCCAGCGCGACAAACGTGTGGGGGAATTCACCCCTCCACTTT
>TRBJ1-2|TRBV28|-|TRBD1
CASSSGTGSNYGYTF
TGTGCCAGCAGTTCAGGGACAGGCTCTAACTATGGCTACACCTTC
>TRBJ1-1|TRBV5-4|-|-
CASSTDPTPEAFF
TGTGCCAGCAGCACCGACCCGACCCCTGAAGCTTTCTTT
>TRBJ2-3|TRBV3-1/TRBV3-2|-|TRBD2
CASSPRTSGNTDTQYF
TGTGCCAGCAGCCCCCGGACTAGCGGGAACACAGATACGCAGTATTTT
>TRBJ2-7|TRBV28|-|TRBD2
CASSFGSSGRSYEQYF
TGTGCCAGCAGTTTCGGGTCCAGCGGGAGGTCCTACGAGCAGTACTTC
>TRBJ1-5|TRBV18|-|TRBD1
CASSLEQGAYQPQHF
TGTGCCAGCTCACTTGAACAGGGGGCCTATCAGCCCCAGCATTTT
>TRBJ2-1|TRBV24-1|once|-
CATSGGGRGDSRNEQFF
TGTGCCACCAGTGGGGGGGGCAGGGGCGACTCTAGGAATGAGCAGTTCTTC
>TRBJ2-1|TRBV29-1|few|-
CSVQRVNEQFF
TGCAGCGTTCAACGCGTCAATGAGCAGTTCTTC
>TRBJ2-3|TRBV28|-|TRBD2
CASSWTSGSTDTQYF
TGTGCCAGCAGTTGGACTAGCGGTAGCACAGATACGCAGTATTTT
>TRBJ1-5|TRBV18|-|TRBD1
CASSWGQGRNQPQHF
TGTGCCAGCTCATGGGGACAGGGAAGGAATCAGCCCCAGCATTTT
>TRBJ1-2|TRBV5-5|-|-
CASSLGPGGDYGYTF
TGTGCCAGCAGCTTGGGACCTGGGGGTGACTATGGCTACACCTTC
>TRBJ2-6|TRBV7-8|-|-
CASSSTGLGANVLTF
TGTGCCAGCAGCTCAACAGGGCTTGGGGCCAACGTCCTGACTTTC
>TRBJ2-7|TRBV19|-|-
CASSSRLDEQYF
TGTGCCAGTAGTTCCAGGCTGGACGAGCAGTACTTC
>TRBJ2-5|TRBV5-4|-|TRBD1
CASSRRDRGQETQYF
TGTGCCAGCAGCCGCCGAGACAGGGGGCAAGAGACCCAGTACTTC
>TRBJ2-7|TRBV3-1/TRBV3-2|few|-
CASSQAGSTRRGTYEQYF
TGTGCCAGCAGCCAAGCTGGGTCGACTAGGAGGGGTACCTACGAGCAGTACTTC
>TRBJ1-4|TRBV5-1|medium-sized|-
CASSLVKIGPSEKLFF
TGCGCCAGCAGCTTGGTTAAAATTGGCCCTTCTGAAAAACTGTTTTTT
>TRBJ2-7|TRBV5-5|-|TRBD1
CASSLAGTGALQYF
TGTGCCAGCAGCTTGGCCGGGACAGGGGCCTTGCAGTACTTC
>TRBJ1-5|TRBV27|-|-
CASSFVGQPQHF
TGTGCCAGCAGTTTCGTAGGACAGCCCCAGCATTTT
>TRBJ1-5|TRBV6-6|-|-
CASSYDQGVSNQPQHF
TGTGCCAGCAGTTACGACCAAGGGGTTAGCAATCAGCCCCAGCATTTT
>TRBJ2-2|TRBV6-1|-|-
CASREVHHGPFPGELFF
TGTGCCAGCAGGGAAGTCCACCACGGGCCTTTCCCCGGGGAGCTGTTTTTT
>TRBJ2-7|TRBV29-1|-|-
CSVEEGNLYEQYF
TGCAGCGTTGAAGAGGGGAATCTCTACGAGCAGTACTTC
>TRBJ2-1|TRBV5-1|-|TRBD2
CASSSGWTSGRNEQFF
TGCGCCAGCAGCTCTGGTTGGACTAGCGGGAGAAATGAGCAGTTCTTC
>TRBJ2-7|TRBV5-1|-|TRBD2
CASSYSGLAGGGEQYF
TGCGCCAGCAGCTACTCGGGACTAGCGGGAGGAGGCGAGCAGTACTTC
>TRBJ2-7|TRBV10-2|-|TRBD1
CASSGGQGAYEQYF
TGCGCCAGCAGTGGTGGACAGGGGGCCTACGAGCAGTACTTC
>TRBJ2-1|TRBV7-8|-|TRBD2
CASSLVPLAGGLEQFF
TGTGCCAGCAGCTTAGTCCCTCTAGCGGGAGGGCTTGAGCAGTTCTTC
>TRBJ2-7|TRBV28|-|-
CASSSLGYEQYF
TGTGCCAGCAGTTCCCTCGGGTACGAGCAGTACTTC
>TRBJ2-2|TRBV5-6|-|-
CASSLTQRDTGELFF
TGTGCCAGCAGCTTGACCCAGAGAGACACCGGGGAGCTGTTTTTT
>TRBJ1-1|TRBV19|-|-
CASNSNRENTEAFF
TGTGCCAGTAATAGCAACAGGGAGAACACTGAAGCTTTCTTT
>TRBJ2-1|TRBV27|-|TRBD2
CATSPTSGSNEQFF
TGTGCCACCTCGCCCACTAGCGGGAGTAATGAGCAGTTCTTC
>TRBJ1-5|TRBV3-1/TRBV3-2|few|-
CASSQGGNQPQHF
TGTGCCAGCAGCCAGGGAGGCAATCAGCCCCAGCATTTT
>TRBJ1-3|TRBV30|few|-
CAWRRSSGNTIYF
TGTGCCTGGAGGCGGTCTTCTGGAAACACCATATATTTT
>TRBJ1-1|TRBV28|medium-sized|TRBD1
CASSFDRGPTEAFF
TGTGCCAGCAGTTTCGACAGGGGGCCGACTGAAGCTTTCTTT
>TRBJ2-5|TRBV7-2|-|TRBD2
CASSPTSGRWETQYF
TGTGCCAGCAGTCCTACTAGCGGGAGGTGGGAGACCCAGTACTTC
>TRBJ1-4|TRBV6-1|-|-
CASSEAWGTNEKLFF
TGTGCCAGCAGTGAAGCTTGGGGGACTAATGAAAAACTGTTTTTT
>TRBJ2-3|TRBV19|-|TRBD2
CASSVDRGGLAAPDTQYF
TGTGCCAGTAGTGTCGACAGGGGTGGACTAGCGGCCCCAGATACGCAGTATTTT
>TRBJ1-5|TRBV6-5|-|-
CASSPGQGPNQPQHF
TGTGCCAGCAGCCCCGGGCAGGGCCCTAATCAGCCCCAGCATTTT
>TRBJ2-5|TRBV24-1|-|-
CATSETGHQETQYF
TGTGCCACCAGTGAGACGGGGCACCAAGAGACCCAGTACTTC
>TRBJ1-5|TRBV11-2|-|-
CASSLERQNQPQHF
TGTGCCAGCAGCTTAGAAAGGCAGAATCAGCCCCAGCATTTT
>TRBJ1-2|TRBV11-2|-|-
CASSLQGKGYTF
TGTGCCAGCAGCTTACAAGGAAAGGGCTACACCTTC
>TRBJ2-7|TRBV19|-|-
CASSARAGWGEQYF
TGTGCCAGTAGTGCTCGGGCAGGCTGGGGCGAGCAGTACTTC
>TRBJ2-3|TRBV24-1|-|TRBD2
CATSDLGLAGTDTQYF
TGTGCCACCAGTGATTTGGGACTAGCGGGCACAGATACGCAGTATTTT
>TRBJ1-3|TRBV7-2|-|-
CASSPSGIESSGNTIYF
TGTGCCAGCAGCCCGTCCGGGATCGAAAGCTCTGGAAACACCATATATTTT
>TRBJ2-1|TRBV5-1|-|TRBD2
CASSLYSGGNEQFF
TGCGCCAGCAGCTTGTATTCGGGGGGCAATGAGCAGTTCTTC